A selection of T cell receptor beta chains follows, all from one sample in a study of cytomegalovirus exposure and HLA in healthy donors. The table came from immunoSEQ multiplex PCR; TCRdb's copy has only in-frame clones and leaves some out. The repertoire holds 60,000 to 70,000 clones, with about 91% as singletons. The source material was PBMCs. The receptors here all came from a man aged 18 to 35 in good health and CMV-seropositive. The CDR3 runs from the conserved cysteine through the conserved F or W. Each record gives: V gene, J gene, D gene, clone size, CDR3 DNA, CDR3 protein. The D gene is left open where the match is weak. Not all rows give a size; the values are once, few, many and, for expanded clones, a class.

>TRBV6-5|TRBJ1-4|-|-
TGTGCCAGCAGCAACGTCAGGGAACCTAATGAAAAACTGTTTTTT
CASSNVREPNEKLFF
>TRBV30|TRBJ1-2|-|-
TGTGCCTGGAGTGTGTTAGGGGGATACACCTTC
CAWSVLGGYTF
>TRBV5-1|TRBJ2-5|TRBD1|-
TGCGCCAGCAGTCTTAACCAACAGGGGGCCCTCCAAGAGACCCAGTACTTC
CASSLNQQGALQETQYF
>TRBV5-1|TRBJ2-1|-|-
TGCGCCAGCGGGAGTCGGGAGAATAAGAACAATGAGCAGTTCTTC
CASGSRENKNNEQFF
>TRBV28|TRBJ2-1|TRBD2|-
TGTGCCAGTCTAGCGGGAGGGTACTCTGAGCAGTTCTTC
CASLAGGYSEQFF
>TRBV30|TRBJ1-4|-|-
TGTGCCTGGAGTGTACACGCGGTAAATGAAAAACTGTTTTTT
CAWSVHAVNEKLFF
>TRBV5-1|TRBJ2-3|TRBD1|-
TGCGCCAGCAGCTTGGGCCGTGGTCAGGGGGCAGATACGCAGTATTTT
CASSLGRGQGADTQYF
>TRBV30|TRBJ2-1|-|-
TGTGCCTGCATCTGGGGCGATTTGGATGAGCAGTTCTTC
CACIWGDLDEQFF
>TRBV6-5|TRBJ2-4|TRBD1|-
TGTGCCAGCACCAAAAGACAGGGGCAGCACATTCAGTACTTC
CASTKRQGQHIQYF
>TRBV7-9|TRBJ1-2|-|-
TGTGCCAGCAGCTTATCCGGGGGTAACTATGGCTACACCTTC
CASSLSGGNYGYTF
>TRBV19|TRBJ2-1|-|once
TGTGCCAGTAGTAAGCCCCCCCTGAAAACCTACAATGAGCAGTTCTTC
CASSKPPLKTYNEQFF
>TRBV21-1|TRBJ1-2|-|-
TGTGCCAGCAGCAGGTACAGAACTAACTATGGCTACACCTTC
CASSRYRTNYGYTF
>TRBV28|TRBJ2-7|-|once
TGTGCCAGCAGTTTATGGATAGACAGCCCCTACGAGCAGTACTTC
CASSLWIDSPYEQYF
>TRBV28|TRBJ2-1|-|-
TGTGCTTGTAGCTCCTACAATGAGCAGTTCTTC
CACSSYNEQFF
>TRBV11-2|TRBJ1-1|-|-
TGTGCCAGCAGCTTAGATCCGGGGTACACTGAAGCTTTCTTT
CASSLDPGYTEAFF
>TRBV7-2|TRBJ2-7|TRBD2|once
TGTGCCAGCAGCTCTCCTAGCGGGAGCCGAGGCGACGAGCAGTACTTC
CASSSPSGSRGDEQYF
>TRBV10-3|TRBJ2-2|-|-
TGTGCCATACGGACAGACGCGAACACCGGGGAGCTGTTTTTT
CAIRTDANTGELFF
>TRBV6-5|TRBJ2-1|-|-
TGTGCCAGCAGTTACTCAGGAGGGTCACTGAATGAGCAGTTCTTC
CASSYSGGSLNEQFF
>TRBV6-5|TRBJ2-7|TRBD1|-
TGTGCCAGCACCTCAGGGGGCTACGAGCAGTACTTC
CASTSGGYEQYF
>TRBV18|TRBJ2-5|TRBD1|-
TGTGCCAGCTCACCATTTGCAGGGGGCGTCGAGGAGACCCAGTACTTC
CASSPFAGGVEETQYF
>TRBV30|TRBJ2-3|TRBD1|-
TGTGCCTGGAGTGGGGGCAGGGGGCAAGATACGCAGTATTTT
CAWSGGRGQDTQYF
>TRBV10-3|TRBJ2-1|-|-
TGTGCCATCAATCGCTCCGGGATGAGCTCCTACAATGAGCAGTTCTTC
CAINRSGMSSYNEQFF
>TRBV5-4|TRBJ2-1|-|once
TGTGCCAGCAGCTTCGAGCGATATGAGCAGTTCTTC
CASSFERYEQFF
>TRBV19|TRBJ2-5|TRBD2|few
TGTGCCACCAGCGGGACTTGGGAGACCCAGTACTTC
CATSGTWETQYF
>TRBV11-3|TRBJ2-2|TRBD2|-
TGTGCCGTAGCGGCTAGCGGGAACACCGGGGAGCTGTTTTTT
CAVAASGNTGELFF
>TRBV25-1|TRBJ1-1|-|once
TGTGCCAGCAGTGACCCCCAGGCGTTGAACACTGAAGCTTTCTTT
CASSDPQALNTEAFF
>TRBV30|TRBJ1-1|-|-
TGTGCCTGCGACAAAGCGAACACTGAAGCTTTCTTT
CACDKANTEAFF
>TRBV7-3|TRBJ2-1|TRBD1|-
TGTGCCAGCAGCTTAACAGCCGGGACAGGGGTCAACAATGAGCAGTTCTTC
CASSLTAGTGVNNEQFF
>TRBV4-1|TRBJ1-3|-|-
TGCGCCAGCAGCCAAGAGCGGCGGTCAAACTCTGGAAACACCATATATTTT
CASSQERRSNSGNTIYF
>TRBV7-2|TRBJ2-3|-|-
TGTGCCAGCAGCTTAGTAGGGGGTAGGGCCTTAGGAGGCGCAGATACGCAGTATTTT
CASSLVGGRALGGADTQYF
>TRBV7-9|TRBJ2-1|TRBD1|-
TGTGCCAGCAGCATCGGGACAGTTGCTATTGGGCAGTTCTTC
CASSIGTVAIGQFF
>TRBV5-1|TRBJ2-7|-|-
TGCGCCAGCAGGGAGGACGGGTCGGAGTACTTC
CASREDGSEYF
>TRBV4-1|TRBJ2-7|TRBD2|-
TGCGCCAGCAGCCAAGACGGACTAGCGGGATACGAGCAGTACTTC
CASSQDGLAGYEQYF